These T cell receptor beta chains were read from a single sample in a study of post-analysis software for immune sequencing data. TCRdb processed the PCR reads anew with MiXCR; each CDR3 protein has one entry. This sample has hundreds of thousands of distinct CDR3 sequences; around 60% occur once, and the top ten carry over 9%. Sequencing was carried out using blood. The source of these receptors is a girl under 10 years old with multiple sclerosis. The CDR3 runs from the conserved cysteine through the conserved F or W. The order of the fields is J gene, D gene, clone size, V gene, CDR3 protein, CDR3 DNA. A D gene is named only where the DNA matches it firmly. Rows may omit the clone size; those that give it use once, few, many or a size class.

j_gene: TRBJ2-7
d_gene: -
abundance: -
v_gene: TRBV29-1
CDR3aa: CSVEEFGDGYEQYF
CDR3nt: TGCAGCGTTGAAGAATTCGGGGACGGCTACGAGCAGTACTTC

j_gene: TRBJ2-7
d_gene: -
abundance: once
v_gene: TRBV10-3
CDR3aa: CAISGEVGVEQYF
CDR3nt: TGTGCCATCAGTGGGGAAGTGGGGGTCGAGCAGTACTTC

j_gene: TRBJ2-3
d_gene: -
abundance: -
v_gene: TRBV6-2/TRBV6-3
CDR3aa: CASSLTATDTQYF
CDR3nt: TGTGCCAGCAGTTTGACAGCCACAGATACGCAGTATTTT

j_gene: TRBJ1-2
d_gene: -
abundance: -
v_gene: TRBV20-1
CDR3aa: CSARDANYGYTF
CDR3nt: TGCAGTGCTAGAGATGCTAACTATGGCTACACCTTC

j_gene: TRBJ2-7
d_gene: TRBD2
abundance: -
v_gene: TRBV5-4
CDR3aa: CASGEGREGLEQYF
CDR3nt: TGTGCCAGCGGCGAAGGGCGGGAGGGCCTCGAGCAGTACTTC

j_gene: TRBJ1-2
d_gene: TRBD1
abundance: -
v_gene: TRBV4-2
CDR3aa: CASSQGPGGGIGYTF
CDR3nt: TGTGCCAGCAGCCAAGGTCCAGGGGGAGGTATTGGCTACACCTTC

j_gene: TRBJ2-1
d_gene: TRBD1
abundance: -
v_gene: TRBV6-5
CDR3aa: CASSSYSGTAYNGQFF
CDR3nt: TGTGCCAGCAGTTCCTACTCCGGGACAGCTTACAATGGGCAGTTCTTC

j_gene: TRBJ2-1
d_gene: -
abundance: few
v_gene: TRBV29-1
CDR3aa: CSVEWGMGNEQFF
CDR3nt: TGCAGCGTTGAATGGGGGATGGGGAATGAGCAGTTCTTC

j_gene: TRBJ2-3
d_gene: TRBD1
abundance: -
v_gene: TRBV7-9
CDR3aa: CASSGGTGGFTDTQYF
CDR3nt: TGTGCCAGCAGCGGGGGGACAGGCGGTTTCACAGATACGCAGTATTTT

j_gene: TRBJ2-7
d_gene: -
abundance: few
v_gene: TRBV20-1
CDR3aa: CSARDHTSSDEQYF
CDR3nt: TGCAGTGCTAGAGATCACACAAGCAGCGACGAGCAGTACTTC

j_gene: TRBJ2-3
d_gene: -
abundance: -
v_gene: TRBV4-3
CDR3aa: CASSQEIVDTQYF
CDR3nt: TGCGCCAGCAGCCAAGAAATAGTGGATACGCAGTATTTT

j_gene: TRBJ1-4
d_gene: -
abundance: -
v_gene: TRBV12-3/TRBV12-4
CDR3aa: CASSPNRGTTNEKLFF
CDR3nt: TGTGCCAGCAGCCCTAATCGGGGGACCACTAATGAAAAACTGTTTTTT

j_gene: TRBJ2-1
d_gene: -
abundance: -
v_gene: TRBV10-2
CDR3aa: CASSRDTPVNEQFF
CDR3nt: TGCGCCAGCAGTCGGGACACACCGGTCAATGAGCAGTTCTTC